The next 3 T cell receptor beta chains were all read from a single sample in a study of beta chain features in type 1 diabetes. The entirety of the isolated RNA underwent reverse transcription, so expressed TCRB transcripts were sequenced. TCRdb keeps only in-frame clones here, not all; method: immunoSEQ multiplex PCR. The top ten clones hold 0.02% to 0.025% of a sample with about 900,000 clones, roughly 15% of them seen once. The sample was naive CD4+ T cells from blood. The source of these receptors is a woman between 18 and 30 years old in good health.

This chain uses TRBV18 with TRBJ1-4; weak D call: TRBD1 (6 bases). V gave up 3 bases and J gave up 3 bases, with 11 bases separating them. Germline assignment: CDR1 KGHSH and CDR2 LQKENI. This CDR3 region has 15 residues. The CDR3 DNA reads as TGTGCCAGCTCACCCCAGGACAGCCCTAATGAAAAACTGTTTTTT. Its protein product is CASSPQDSPNEKLFF.

This clone has more than one count but fewer than ten. Other DNA variants within this sample encode the same CDR3. V gene TRBV7-9 combines with J gene TRBJ2-2; TRBD2 matches 8 bases. The CDR3 totals 14 residues. V lost 3 bases to trimming and J lost 5 bases; unmatched junction nucleotides: 2. CDR1 is SEHNR, CDR2 FQNEAQ, per germline (reference sequence). Written as DNA, the CDR3 is TGTGCCAGCAGCTTTACTAGCGGTACCGGGGAGCTGTTTTTT. Amino acids: CASSFTSGTGELFF.

V usage is TRBV28 and J usage is TRBJ1-5, with D hard to call. This CDR3 is built from 11 residues. V was shortened by 5 bases and J by 6 bases, with 5 bases between the two germline ends. Germline CDR1 and CDR2: MDHEN and SYDVKM. The CDR3 sequence is CASSKSQPQHF. In DNA form, the CDR3 reads TGTGCCAGCAGTAAATCTCAGCCCCAGCATTTT. The variable domain in full, with the rest retrieved from reference TRBV28 and TRBJ1-5, is DVKVTQSSRYLVKRTGEKVFLECVQDMDHENMFWYRQDPGLGLRLIYFSYDVKMKEKGDIPEGYSVSREKKERFSLILESASTNQTSMYLCASSKSQPQHFGDGTRLSIL.